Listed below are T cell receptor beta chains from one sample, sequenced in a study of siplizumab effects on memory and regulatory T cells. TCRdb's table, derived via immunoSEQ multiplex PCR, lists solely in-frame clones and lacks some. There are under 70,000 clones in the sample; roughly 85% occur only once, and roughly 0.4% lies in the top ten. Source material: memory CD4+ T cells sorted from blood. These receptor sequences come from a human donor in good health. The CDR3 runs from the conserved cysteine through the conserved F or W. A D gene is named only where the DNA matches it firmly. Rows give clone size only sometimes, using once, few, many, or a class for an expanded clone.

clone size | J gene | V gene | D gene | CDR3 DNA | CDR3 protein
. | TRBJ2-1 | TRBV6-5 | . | TGTGCCAGCAGTTCCCGCGTACGGTCCTACAATGAGCAGTTCTTC | CASSSRVRSYNEQFF
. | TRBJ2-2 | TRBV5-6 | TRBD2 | TGTGCCAGCAGCAGTTCTAGCGGGGGGGCCGGCACCGGGGAGCTGTTTTTT | CASSSSSGGAGTGELFF
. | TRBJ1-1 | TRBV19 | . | TGTGCCAGTAGTATAGATCCGAGACAGGCGAACCATGAAGCTTTCTTT | CASSIDPRQANHEAFF
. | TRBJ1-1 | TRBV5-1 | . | TGCGCCAGCAGCTTGCTTGGGGGAACTGAAGCTTTCTTT | CASSLLGGTEAFF
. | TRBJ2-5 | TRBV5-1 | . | TGCGCCAGCAGCACCGGCGACAGGAATCAAGAGACCCAGTACTTC | CASSTGDRNQETQYF
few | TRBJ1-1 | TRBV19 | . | TGTGCCAGTAGTGCTGGACAGATGAAAGCTTTCTTT | CASSAGQMKAFF
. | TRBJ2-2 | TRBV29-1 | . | TGCAGCGCCAGGTACACCGGGGAGCTGTTTTTT | CSARYTGELFF
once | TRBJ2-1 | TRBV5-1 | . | TGCGCCAGCAGCTTGTCCGGCTACGGAGGGAATGAGCAGTTCTTC | CASSLSGYGGNEQFF
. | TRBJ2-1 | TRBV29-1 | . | TGCAGCGTTGGGGGAGTAAGCTCCTACAATGAGCAGTTCTTC | CSVGGVSSYNEQFF
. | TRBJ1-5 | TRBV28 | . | TGTGCCAGCAGCCAGAGACAGGCACATCAGCCCCAGCATTTT | CASSQRQAHQPQHF
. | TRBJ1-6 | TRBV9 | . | TGTGCCAGCAGCACGGGACATTCCGACACCTTTAATTCACCCCTCCACTTT | CASSTGHSDTFNSPLHF
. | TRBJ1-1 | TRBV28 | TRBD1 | TGTGCCAGCAGCCAAACCCAGGGGGGAGCTGAAGCTTTCTTT | CASSQTQGGAEAFF
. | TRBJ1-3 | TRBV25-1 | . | TGTGCCAGCAGTGCAGCAGGGCTAAACACCATATATTTT | CASSAAGLNTIYF
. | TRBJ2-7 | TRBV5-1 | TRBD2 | TGTGCCAGCAGCCCTTGGCTAGCGGTCTACGAGCAGTACTTC | CASSPWLAVYEQYF
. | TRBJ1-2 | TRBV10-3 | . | TGTGCCATCAGTGAGCCCGCCGGCTACACCTTC | CAISEPAGYTF
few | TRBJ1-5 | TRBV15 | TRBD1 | TGTGCCACCAGCATTGAAGCGACAGGGTTGGGTCAGCCCCAGCATTTT | CATSIEATGLGQPQHF
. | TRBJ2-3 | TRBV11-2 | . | TGTGCCAGCAGCTTAGCGCACAGGAACACAGATACGCAGTATTTT | CASSLAHRNTDTQYF
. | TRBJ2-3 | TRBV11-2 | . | TGTGCCAGCAGCTTAGGTGGGGGATTGGTTACGCAGTATTTT | CASSLGGGLVTQYF
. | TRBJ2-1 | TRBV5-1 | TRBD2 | TGCGCCAGCAGCTTTCCCAGCGGGGACGCGCAGGGCTACAATGAGCAGTTCTTC | CASSFPSGDAQGYNEQFF
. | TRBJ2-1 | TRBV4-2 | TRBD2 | TGTGCCAGCAGCCGAGCAGTAGAGGGACTAGCGGGGGTCAATGAGCAGTTCTTC | CASSRAVEGLAGVNEQFF
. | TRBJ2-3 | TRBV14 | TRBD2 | TGTGCCAGCAGCCGCGCGTCGGGGGGGGTGAGCACAGATACGCAGTATTTT | CASSRASGGVSTDTQYF
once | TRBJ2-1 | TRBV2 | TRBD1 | TGTGCCAGCAGTCCGGGACAGTTTAACAATGAGCAGTTCTTC | CASSPGQFNNEQFF
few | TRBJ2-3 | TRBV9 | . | TGTGCCAGCAGCGCCCAGGCATATGATACGCAGTATTTT | CASSAQAYDTQYF
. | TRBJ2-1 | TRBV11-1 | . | TGTGCCAGCAGCTTAAGGCCAGGGGTGGACAATGAGCAGTTCTTC | CASSLRPGVDNEQFF
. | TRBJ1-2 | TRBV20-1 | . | TGCAGTTCGCGACAGAACTATGGCTACACCTTC | CSSRQNYGYTF
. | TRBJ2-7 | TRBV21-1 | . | TGTGCCAGCCGTGGACTTGGGACAGGGTCTCCCCACGAGCAGTACTTC | CASRGLGTGSPHEQYF
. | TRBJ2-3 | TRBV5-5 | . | TGTGCCAGCAGCTTGGTTCAGGTTAGCACAGATACGCAGTATTTT | CASSLVQVSTDTQYF
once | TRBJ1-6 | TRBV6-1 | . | TGTGCCAGCAGTGAACAGGGTAATTCACCCCTCCACTTT | CASSEQGNSPLHF
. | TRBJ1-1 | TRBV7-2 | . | TGTGCCAGCAGCCCCAGAGGAGGGAACACTGAAGCTTTCTTT | CASSPRGGNTEAFF
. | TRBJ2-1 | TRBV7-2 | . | TGTGCCAGCAGCGTTGGTAGAACTGAGCAGTTCTTC | CASSVGRTEQFF
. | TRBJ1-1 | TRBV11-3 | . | TGTGCCAGCAGCTTTACGGTGAACACTGAAGCTTTCTTT | CASSFTVNTEAFF
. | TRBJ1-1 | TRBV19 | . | TGTGCCAGTAGGGTCGCCGGAGGAGCTTTCTTT | CASRVAGGAFF
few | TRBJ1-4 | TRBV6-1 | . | TGTGCCAGCAGTGAGGACAGCCGTGGAAAACTGTTTTTT | CASSEDSRGKLFF
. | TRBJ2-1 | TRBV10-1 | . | TGCGCCAGCAGTGTTAAGCCGGGACACAATGAGCAGTTCTTC | CASSVKPGHNEQFF
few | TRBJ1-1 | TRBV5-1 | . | TGCGCCAGCAGCTCGGCGACAGGGAACACTGAAGCTTTCTTT | CASSSATGNTEAFF
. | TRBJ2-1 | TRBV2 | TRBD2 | TGTGCCAGCAGTGAAATTAGCGGGGGGGATCTCTTC | CASSEISGGDLF
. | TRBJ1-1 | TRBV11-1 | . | TGTGCCAGCAGACAAGGGACGGCGGACACTGAAGCTTTCTTT | CASRQGTADTEAFF
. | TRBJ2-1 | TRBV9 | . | TGTGCCAGCAGCGTAGGCGGTCAGGTCTACAATGAGCAGTTCTTC | CASSVGGQVYNEQFF
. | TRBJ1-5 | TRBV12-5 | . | TGTGCTAGTGGTTTGGATCAGCCCCAGCATTTT | CASGLDQPQHF
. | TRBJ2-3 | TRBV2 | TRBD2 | TGTGCCAGCAGCGGTACTAGCGGGGGGGCTCTGAGCACAGATACGCAGTATTTT | CASSGTSGGALSTDTQYF
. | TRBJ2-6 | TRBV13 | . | TGTGCCAGCAGCCCTACCGGGGGATACTCTGGGGCCAACGTCCTGACTTTC | CASSPTGGYSGANVLTF